This TCR beta chain was sequenced during a study of cytomegalovirus exposure and HLA in healthy donors. Germline CDR1 is SGHRS and CDR2 is YFSETQ. V dropped 10 bases and J dropped 6; count of bases not matched to a gene: 12. The CDR3 loop spans 14 amino acids. Sequencing used immunoSEQ multiplex PCR; TCRdb keeps in-frame clones, though not all of them. The sample lists 150,000 to 200,000 clones; about 85% were seen once. Study outcomes and limitations: The listing of 150 to 200 TCR beta chains classed them as cytomegalovirus-associated.

This clone was seen only a few times. Its antigen is not identified. Material: PBMCs. This chain uses TRBV5-1 with TRBJ2-2, with 7 bases lining up with TRBD2. This receptor was identified in a man aged 25 to 40 in good health and CMV-seropositive. The CDR3 DNA reads as TGCGCCGGGAGGGGAACTAGCGCATCCGGGGAGCTGTTTTTT. Translating gives CAGRGTSASGELFF.